This entry is about one TCR beta chain. Its antigen is unknown. The data derive from a study of vaccination effects on CD4 cells after COVID-19. TCRdb keeps only in-frame clones here, not all; method: immunoSEQ multiplex PCR. The repertoire holds approximately 23,000 clones, with 60% to 85% as singletons. Under the ViraFEST assay, PBMC were stimulated with viral peptide pools so that antigen-specific CD4+ T cells expanded. Sequencing was performed afterwards. The culture ran for nine to eleven days, and then CD4+ T cells were isolated. Among the vaccine recipients, none had a prior SARS-CoV-2 infection, and nucleocapsid antibodies were negative. Per the germline V gene, CDR1 is KGHDR and CDR2 is SFDVKD. The CDR3 length is 15 residues. V lost 1 base and J lost 3, with 9 bases in between.

The sequence derives from a human donor who received a COVID-19 vaccine. The V and J genes are TRBV24-1 and TRBJ1-5, with D unresolved. Source: CD4+ T cells from PBMCs cultured with HCoV-OC43 spike peptides, taken before COVID-19 vaccination. The sample's subset: HCoV-OC43 spike overlapping peptide pool stimulation. The CDR3 DNA follows: TGTGCCACCAGTGATTTCGCCAACCCCAATCAGCCCCAGCATTTT. It specifies CATSDFANPNQPQHF.